This entry features one T cell receptor (beta chain) sequence. Antigen unknown. By 5'RACE template switching, TCR cDNA was produced, with a universal primer site and UMIs added in the process. TCRdb passed the 5' RACE reads through MiXCR, listing each CDR3 protein once. This sample has approximately 550,000 distinct CDR3 sequences, with under 25% found just once. The germline gives CDR1 SGHRS, CDR2 YFSETQ. The CDR3 runs to 15 residues. Trimming took 4 bases from V and 5 from J, leaving 16 bases between them. These data originate in a study of T cells after yellow fever vaccination. Findings of the study overall: Contaminating bulk clonotypes could be abundant in FACS-sorted repertoires.

The material sequenced was PBMCs, taken 15 days after the yellow fever booster vaccination. The gene calls are TRBV5-1 and TRBJ2-1; D could derive from TRBD1 or TRBD2 (5 bases each). This receptor was obtained from a man aged 25-45 years who received the YFV17D yellow fever vaccine. The CDR3 sequence is CASSQGPRDDNEQFF. DNA of the CDR3: TGCGCCAGCAGCCAGGGACCAAGGGACGACAATGAGCAGTTCTTC.